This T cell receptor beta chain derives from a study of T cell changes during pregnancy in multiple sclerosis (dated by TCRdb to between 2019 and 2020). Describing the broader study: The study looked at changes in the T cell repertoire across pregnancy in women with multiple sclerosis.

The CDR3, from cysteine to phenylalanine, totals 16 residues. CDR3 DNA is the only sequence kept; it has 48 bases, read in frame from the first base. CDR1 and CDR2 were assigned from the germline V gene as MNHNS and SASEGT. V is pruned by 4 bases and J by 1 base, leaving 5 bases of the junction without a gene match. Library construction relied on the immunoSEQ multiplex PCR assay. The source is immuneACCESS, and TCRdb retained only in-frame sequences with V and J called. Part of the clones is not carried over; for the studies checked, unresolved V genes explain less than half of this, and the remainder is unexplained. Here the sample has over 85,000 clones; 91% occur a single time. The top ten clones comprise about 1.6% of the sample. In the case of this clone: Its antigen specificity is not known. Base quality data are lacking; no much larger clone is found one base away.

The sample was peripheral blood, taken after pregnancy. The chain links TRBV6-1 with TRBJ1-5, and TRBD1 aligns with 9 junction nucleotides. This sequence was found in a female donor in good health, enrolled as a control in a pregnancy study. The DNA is TGTGCCAGCAGTGCCCAAGACAGGGGGAGCAATCAGCCCCAGCATTTT. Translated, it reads CASSAQDRGSNQPQHF.